These 9 T cell receptor beta chains were sequenced from one sample in a study. TCRdb used MiXCR to reprocess the 5' RACE reads, holding one entry per CDR3 protein. The sample has some 62,000 distinct CDR3 sequences; around 30% are singletons. The sample comprised tumor-infiltrating naive CD4+ T cells sorted from the breast tumor. Noted subset: naive CD4+ T cells, CD4+CD45RA+CD25-. These receptors all stem from a female donor with breast cancer.

This clonotype was detected a few times. The DNA is left out, because the CDR3 cannot be placed on it with certainty; the CDR3 is given as TCRdb lists it. The rearrangement joins TRBV20-1 to TRBJ2-5; the table's D call, TRBD1, has no DNA check behind it. The CDR3 length is 17 residues, termini included. In germline, CDR1 is DFQATT, CDR2 SNEGSKA (reference sequence). The CDR3 here is CSAFGQGLTRRQETQYF.

V usage is TRBV5-4 and J usage is TRBJ2-3; 9 bases map to TRBD2. The germline V gene encodes CDR1 SGHNT and CDR2 YYREEE (reference sequence). The ends lost 7 bases at V and 2 bases at J; junction bases unmatched: 5. The CDR3 has 14 amino acids. The CDR3 sequence: CASARGGATDTQYF. As DNA, the CDR3 is TGTGCCAGCGCACGCGGGGGGGCCACAGATACGCAGTATTTT.

On this clonotype itself: The CDR3 end shows no conserved phenylalanine or tryptophan, and so a read error is likely. The chain employs TRBV28 and TRBJ2-7; D gene uncertain. The CDR3 has 11 residues. Deletions cut 5 bases from V and 7 bases from J, with 9 bases between. Germline values: CDR1 MDHEN, CDR2 SYDVKM. This CDR3 reads CASSQRREQYL. The CDR3 DNA reads as TGTGCCAGCAGTCAGCGAAGAGAGCAGTACCTC.

The chain combines TRBV12-3 or TRBV12-4 with TRBJ2-6; D uncertain. The CDR3 runs 14 residues. Trimming left V 5 bases short and J 4 bases short, with 9 bases between. CDR3: CASSRSPGANVLTF. For the CDR3, the DNA is TGTGCCAGCAGTAGGAGTCCCGGGGCCAACGTCCTGACTTTC.

The sample holds many counts of this clonotype. J is TRBJ2-1 and V is TRBV29-1; the D call may be TRBD1 or TRBD2 (6 bases each). V lost 4 bases, J lost 3 bases, and 10 bases lay in between. This CDR3 comprises 13 residues. Per the germline V gene, CDR1 is SQVTM and CDR2 is ANQGSEA. The CDR3 region has the DNA TGCAGCGTTGGTGGAGGGGGCTACAATGAGCAGTTCTTC. Its protein product is CSVGGGGYNEQFF.

The rearrangement links TRBV20-1 to TRBJ2-7; D is tentatively TRBD1 or TRBD2 (5 bases each). Per the germline V gene, CDR1 is DFQATT and CDR2 is SNEGSKA (reference sequence). V lost 7 bases and J 6 bases, leaving 19 bases between the germline ends. The CDR3 is 13 amino acids. The CDR3 nucleotides are TGCAGTGGGGGGACGGCGGTCACTGGCGAGCAGTACTTC. It translates to CSGGTAVTGEQYF.

The V and J genes are TRBV27 and TRBJ2-3; 8 bases agree with TRBD2. Germline loops: CDR1 MNHEY, CDR2 SMNVEV (reference sequence). The CDR3 contains 15 residues. Trimming removed 7 bases from V and 9 bases from J; junction bases left unmatched: 15. The CDR3: CASTLGGGGFSTQYF. The CDR3 coding sequence is TGTGCCAGCACCCTCGGGGGGGGGGGATTTTCGACGCAGTATTTT.

This clonotype turned up a few times. This rearrangement joins TRBV4-2 to TRBJ2-1; D might be TRBD2 (6 bases). This CDR3 contains 17 residues. V lost 0 bases and J lost 3, with 15 bases in between. Germline CDR1 reads LGHNA; CDR2 reads YNFKEQ. CDR3 sequence (DNA): TGTGCCAGCAGCCAAGAAGGTGGCGGTAGCGGCTACAATGAGCAGTTCTTC. Amino acid sequence: CASSQEGGGSGYNEQFF.

This clonotype came up a few times. This chain joins TRBV7-9 and TRBJ1-6; D ambiguous. V lost 5 bases and J 9 bases, leaving 20 bases between the germline ends. Germline V lookup: CDR1 SEHNR, CDR2 FQNEAQ (reference sequence). The CDR3 extends over 16 amino acids. The CDR3 DNA follows: TGTGCCAGCAGCCCTCTCTCCAGCGCTTTAATTTCACCCCTCCACTTT. Residues: CASSPLSSALISPLHF.